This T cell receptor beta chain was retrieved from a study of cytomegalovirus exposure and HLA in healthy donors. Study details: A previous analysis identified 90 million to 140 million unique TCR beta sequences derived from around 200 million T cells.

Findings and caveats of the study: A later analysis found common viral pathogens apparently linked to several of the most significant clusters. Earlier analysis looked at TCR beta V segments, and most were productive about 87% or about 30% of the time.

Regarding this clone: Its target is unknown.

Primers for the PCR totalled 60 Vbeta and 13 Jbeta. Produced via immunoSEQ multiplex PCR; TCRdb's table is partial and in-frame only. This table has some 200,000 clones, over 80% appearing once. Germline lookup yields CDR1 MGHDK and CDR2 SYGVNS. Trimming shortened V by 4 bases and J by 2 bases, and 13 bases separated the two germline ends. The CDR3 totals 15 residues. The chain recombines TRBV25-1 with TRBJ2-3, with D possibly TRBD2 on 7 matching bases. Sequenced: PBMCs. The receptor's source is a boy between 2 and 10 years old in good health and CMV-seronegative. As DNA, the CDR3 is TGTGCCAGCAGTGTCTACGGGGGGCTCACAGATACGCAGTATTTT. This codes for CASSVYGGLTDTQYF.